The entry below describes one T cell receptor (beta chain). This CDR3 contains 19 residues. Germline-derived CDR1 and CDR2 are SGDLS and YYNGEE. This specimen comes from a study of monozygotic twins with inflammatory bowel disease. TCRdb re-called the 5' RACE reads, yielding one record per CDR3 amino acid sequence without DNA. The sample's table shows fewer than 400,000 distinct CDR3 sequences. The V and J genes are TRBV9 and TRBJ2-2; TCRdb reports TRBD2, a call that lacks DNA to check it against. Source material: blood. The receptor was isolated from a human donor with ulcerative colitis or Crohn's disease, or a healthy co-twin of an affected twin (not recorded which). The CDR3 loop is CASSSHYGTSGRRAGELFF.